What follows describes a single T cell receptor beta chain. Antigen specificity is unknown. The table came from immunoSEQ multiplex PCR; TCRdb's copy has only in-frame clones and leaves some out. The sample records some 320,000 clones, roughly 87% being singletons. This sample is drawn from a study of cytomegalovirus exposure and HLA in healthy donors. General study findings and limits: A subsequent analysis found that TCR clusters from the first cohort also tended to co-occur in the approximately 120 validation repertoires, with approximately 95% of cluster scores above 0. Some public TCRs appeared in many individuals, while most sequences were rare.

V gave up 0 bases and J gave up 8 bases, with 5 bases separating them. Germline V gene lookup returns CDR1 SGHVS and CDR2 FNYEAQ. The CDR3 totals 12 residues. Sequenced: PBMCs. The chain combines TRBV7-6 with TRBJ2-1, with unresolved D. The source of this sequence is a woman in her thirties in good health and CMV-seropositive. This CDR3 reads CASSLAVDEQFF. CDR3 sequence (DNA): TGTGCCAGCAGCTTAGCCGTGGATGAGCAGTTCTTC.